These 31 T cell receptor beta chains were all obtained from the same sample, sequenced in a study of cytomegalovirus exposure and HLA in healthy donors. PCR used 60 Vbeta primers and 13 Jbeta primers. This table comes from immunoSEQ multiplex PCR, and its TCRdb copy is limited to in-frame clones, with some not included. This table has roughly 200,000 clones, approximately 12% appearing once. Specimen: PBMCs. Every receptor here comes from a man aged 50 to 59 in good health and CMV-seropositive.

In its sample, this clone was seen a few times. The chain carries TRBV7-9 and TRBJ1-4; D is possibly TRBD1 (5 bases). This CDR3 contains 16 residues. Trimming stripped 5 bases from V and 0 bases from J, with 13 bases between. Germline V gene data show CDR1 as SEHNR and CDR2 as FQNEAQ (reference sequence). CDR3 region: CASSRLSGSTNEKLFF. The CDR3, as DNA: TGTGCCAGCAGCAGATTGTCAGGGTCAACTAATGAAAAACTGTTTTTT.

The V and J genes are TRBV4-1 and TRBJ1-5; weak D call: TRBD1 (5 bases). This CDR3 has 16 residues. Trimming removed 1 base from V and 4 bases from J, with 14 bases in between. Germline assignment: CDR1 MGHRA and CDR2 YSYEKL. The CDR3 DNA sequence: TGCGCCAGCAGCCAAGTCGGGGTGGGGGGGAATCAGCCCCAGCATTTT. Its protein is CASSQVGVGGNQPQHF.

This clone was seen a handful of times. The chain combines TRBV5-6 with TRBJ2-7; 8 nucleotides agree with TRBD2. The CDR3 has 14 amino acids. Germline V gives CDR1 SGHDT, CDR2 YYEEEE. Germline trimming cut 3 bases from V and 5 bases from J; bases unmatched to any gene: 7. CDR3 DNA: TGTGCCAGCAGCTCAGCGGGGGCCTCTCACGAGCAGTACTTC. This gives the protein CASSSAGASHEQYF.

The chain employs TRBV11-2 and TRBJ2-7, with 7 bases lining up with TRBD1. The CDR3 sequence is 15 residues long. Trimming took 1 base from V and 3 from J; bases not matched to a gene: 6. Per the germline V gene, CDR1 is SGHAT and CDR2 is FQNNGV. CDR3 bases: TGTGCCAGCAGCTTAGGGGGGACAGTTGGCTACGAGCAGTACTTC. It is translated as CASSLGGTVGYEQYF.

Turning to this clone: This sample includes further DNA sequences coding for the same CDR3. The V and J genes are TRBV5-4 and TRBJ2-1, with D maybe TRBD2 (6 bases). This CDR3 contains 16 residues. Germline lookup yields CDR1 SGHNT and CDR2 YYREEE (reference sequence). Trimming stripped 0 bases from V and 0 bases from J, with 10 bases between. CDR3 sequence: CASSLGAGSSYNEQFF. The CDR3 DNA follows: TGTGCCAGCAGCTTGGGGGCGGGGAGCTCCTACAATGAGCAGTTCTTC.

This clone appeared a few times. V is TRBV9 and J is TRBJ1-1; 8 bases align to TRBD1. CDR1 and CDR2 (germline): SGDLS, YYNGEE. CDR3 size: 16 residues. J gave up 4 bases and V 3 bases, and 11 bases lay outside the gene matches. CDR3 DNA: TGTGCCAGCAGCGATAGGACAGGGATCACGGGCACTGAAGCTTTCTTT. It codes for CASSDRTGITGTEAFF.

This sequence joins TRBV7-8 and TRBJ2-1; 11 nucleotides line up with TRBD2. Unmatched junction bases numbered 2, after V lost 0 bases and J lost 7 bases. CDR3 length: 15 amino acids. Germline CDR1 reads SGHVS; CDR2 reads FQNEAQ. CDR3 in amino acids: CASSLASGGGNEQFF. The CDR3 DNA reads TGTGCCAGCAGCTTAGCTAGCGGGGGGGGAAATGAGCAGTTCTTC.

Only a few counts were recorded for this clone. V is TRBV19 and J is TRBJ1-2; D gene unclear. Germline V gene lookup returns CDR1 LNHDA and CDR2 SQIVND (reference sequence). This CDR3 region has 11 residues. Trimming pared 6 bases from V and 4 bases from J, leaving 6 bases between. CDR3 residues: CASRAGYGYTF. The CDR3 bases are TGTGCCAGTAGGGCGGGCTATGGCTACACCTTC. Full variable domain (missing parts from reference TRBV19 and TRBJ1-2): DGGITQSPKYLFRKEGQNVTLSCEQNLNHDAMYWYRQDPGQGLRLIYYSQIVNDFQKGDIAEGYSVSREKKESFPLTVTSAQKNPTAFYLCASRAGYGYTFGSGTRLTVV.

This clone appeared a few times. This chain's CDR3 is CASSPGQGMYEQYF. The CDR3 DNA is TGCGCCAGCAGCCCGGGACAGGGAATGTACGAGCAGTACTTC. V is TRBV4-3 and J is TRBJ2-7, with TRBD1 matching 9 bases. V lost 4 bases, J lost 4 bases, and 5 bases stayed unmatched. Per germline, CDR1 LGHNA and CDR2 YSLEER. CDR3 length: 14 amino acids.

This clone was seen a few times. The chain combines TRBV4-3 with TRBJ1-3; no firm D call. The germline V gene encodes CDR1 LGHNA and CDR2 YSLEER. V lost 0 bases, J lost 0 bases, and 9 bases lay in between. The CDR3 totals 16 residues. CDR3 DNA: TGCGCCAGCAGCCAAGAGTTGGCCCGCTCTGGAAACACCATATATTTT. Translation: CASSQELARSGNTIYF.

This clone has only a few counts. The chain recombines TRBV6-1 with TRBJ2-7, with D tentatively TRBD2 (7 bases). The CDR3 totals 13 residues. The germline V gene encodes CDR1 MNHNS and CDR2 SASEGT. The V end lost 4 bases, the J end lost 3 bases, and 10 bases lay between the germline ends. CDR3 sequence (DNA): TGTGCCAGCAGTGGGGAGGGGGGCTACGAGCAGTACTTC. Translating gives CASSGEGGYEQYF.

The rearrangement links TRBV9 to TRBJ2-6; 9 bases fit TRBD2. J gave up 0 bases and V 2 bases, and 0 bases lay outside the gene matches. The germline CDR1 and CDR2 sequences are SGDLS and YYNGEE. The CDR3 consists of 16 residues. The CDR3, as DNA: TGTGCCAGCAGCGTGACTAGCGGCTCTGGGGCCAACGTCCTGACTTTC. Protein product: CASSVTSGSGANVLTF. Together with reference TRBV9 and TRBJ2-6, the CDR3 gives the full variable domain: DSGVTQTPKHLITATGQRVTLRCSPRSGDLSVYWYQQSLDQGLQFLIQYYNGEERAKGNILERFSAQQFPDLHSELNLSSLELGDSALYFCASSVTSGSGANVLTFGAGSRLTVL.

V and J are TRBV4-1 and TRBJ1-2; D remains unclear. Germline V lookup: CDR1 MGHRA, CDR2 YSYEKL. V lost 4 bases and J 8 bases, leaving 17 bases between the germline ends. CDR3 length equals 14 residues. CDR3: CASSPARHPSGYTF. DNA of the CDR3: TGCGCCAGCAGCCCAGCGAGGCACCCCTCAGGCTACACCTTC.

This clone was detected a few times. The chain joins TRBV15 to TRBJ1-1; D gene uncertain. The CDR3 has 12 residues. V was cut by 0 bases and J by 7 bases, with 6 bases left in between. The germline V gene has CDR1 LNHNV and CDR2 YYDKDF (reference sequence). CDR3 residues: CATSRDTGEAFF. The CDR3 bases are TGTGCCACCAGCAGAGATACGGGTGAAGCTTTCTTT. Based on the CDR3 plus reference TRBV15 and TRBJ1-1, the full variable domain is DAMVIQNPRYQVTQFGKPVTLSCSQTLNHNVMYWYQQKSSQAPKLLFHYYDKDFNNEADTPDNFQSRRPNTSFCFLDIRSPGLGDTAMYLCATSRDTGEAFFGQGTRLTVV.

The V gene is TRBV6-5, the J gene TRBJ2-1, with 9 bases lining up with TRBD2. The CDR3 contains 16 residues. The V segment lost 3 bases and the J segment 0 bases; nucleotides outside the gene matches: 3. Germline assignment: CDR1 MNHEY and CDR2 SVGAGI. The CDR3: CASSYSGGSSYNEQFF. The DNA for the CDR3 is TGTGCCAGCAGTTATAGCGGGGGAAGCTCCTACAATGAGCAGTTCTTC.

In DNA, the CDR3 is TGTGCCAGCAGTTTAGCTAGCGGGGGGACGCACTCCGGGGAGCTGTTTTTT. Translated, it gives CASSLASGGTHSGELFF. The genes are TRBV27 and TRBJ2-2, with 11 bases aligning to TRBD2. With V trimmed by 2 bases and J by 6 bases, 8 bases remained unmatched. Germline V CDR1 and CDR2: MNHEY, SMNVEV (reference sequence). The CDR3 length is 17 residues.

This clone was counted a few times. J is TRBJ1-5 and V is TRBV19, with TRBD1 as a possible D gene (6 bases). The CDR3 loop spans 14 amino acids. The ends were cut back, 5 bases at V and 5 bases at J, with 13 bases in the middle. Germline CDR1 is LNHDA and CDR2 is SQIVND (reference sequence). CDR3 in DNA: TGTGCCAGTAGTTATGACAGGAGCTATCAGCCCCAGCATTTT. Residues: CASSYDRSYQPQHF.

This chain links TRBV27 with TRBJ1-2, with D uncertain. The germline V gene has CDR1 MNHEY and CDR2 SMNVEV (reference sequence). CDR3 length equals 13 residues. Trimming cost V 2 bases and J 5 bases, with 9 bases left between them. CDR3 region: CASSLSWEYGYTF. The DNA for the CDR3 is TGTGCCAGCAGTTTAAGCTGGGAGTATGGCTACACCTTC.

V gene TRBV7-2 combines with J gene TRBJ1-2; 12 nucleotides line up with TRBD1. Germline values: CDR1 SGHTA, CDR2 FQGNSA. J lost 5 bases, V lost 4 bases, and 11 bases had no gene match. This CDR3 spans 17 amino acids. CDR3 protein: CASSSGTGGGWVYGYTF. Written as DNA, the CDR3 is TGTGCCAGCAGCTCCGGGACAGGGGGCGGTTGGGTATATGGCTACACCTTC.

This clone was seen a few times. The chain joins TRBV6-1 to TRBJ2-2; tentative D call: TRBD1 (6 bases). V dropped 7 bases and J dropped 7 bases, with 19 bases sitting between them. CDR3 size: 15 residues. Germline values: CDR1 MNHNS, CDR2 SASEGT. CDR3 loop: CASNGSPGVGGELFF. The CDR3 DNA follows: TGTGCCAGCAATGGTTCACCAGGGGTTGGCGGGGAGCTGTTTTTT.

J is TRBJ1-1 and V is TRBV25-1; D is unresolved. Germline loops: CDR1 MGHDK, CDR2 SYGVNS. V dropped 4 bases and J dropped 10 bases, with 10 bases sitting between them. The CDR3 sequence is 11 residues long. The CDR3 DNA sequence: TGTGCCAGCAGTGCCCTTACAGCAGCTTTCTTT. Translating gives CASSALTAAFF.

J is TRBJ1-3 and V is TRBV15, with D unresolved. The V and J ends lost 1 base and 8 bases respectively, with 15 bases between them. This CDR3 is 15 amino acids long. Germline V gene data show CDR1 as LNHNV and CDR2 as YYDKDF (reference sequence). The CDR3 loop reads CATSRGGNLRDTIYF. CDR3 bases: TGTGCCACCAGCAGAGGAGGTAACCTTAGAGACACCATATATTTT.

The sample holds a few counts of this clone. The chain has TRBV6-5 and TRBJ2-1; D may be TRBD1 (6 bases). V lost 5 bases, J lost 10 bases, and 15 bases lay in between. Germline V gene data show CDR1 as MNHEY and CDR2 as SVGAGI. The CDR3 totals 13 residues. The CDR3 DNA sequence: TGTGCCAGCAGTCCTGACAGGCTTAGAGAGCAGTTCTTC. Encoded protein: CASSPDRLREQFF.

The chain has TRBV7-3 and TRBJ1-4; tentative D call: TRBD1 (5 bases). Looked up from germline, CDR1 is SGHTA and CDR2 is FQGTGA. V was clipped by 5 bases and J by 2 bases, with 6 bases between them. The CDR3 runs 13 residues. This chain's CDR3 is CASSPGTNEKLFF. The CDR3 DNA reads TGTGCCAGCAGCCCAGGGACTAATGAAAAACTGTTTTTT.

In the case of this clone: This same CDR3 is encoded by further DNA sequences in the sample. The rearrangement links TRBV5-1 to TRBJ1-4, with a weak D call TRBD1 (5 bases). The CDR3 has 14 residues. Germline CDR1 reads SGHRS; CDR2 reads YFSETQ. The ends were cut back, 1 base at V and 3 bases at J, with 7 bases in the middle. CDR3 DNA sequence: TGCGCCAGCAGCTTGCAGGGTGCTAATGAAAAACTGTTTTTT. This translates into CASSLQGANEKLFF. The full variable domain, completed using reference TRBV5-1 and TRBJ1-4, is KAGVTQTPRYLIKTRGQQVTLSCSPISGHRSVSWYQQTPGQGLQFLFEYFSETQRNKGNFPGRFSGRQFSNSRSEMNVSTLELGDSALYLCASSLQGANEKLFFGSGTQLSVL.

This chain joins TRBV19 and TRBJ1-5; D uncertain. In germline, CDR1 is LNHDA, CDR2 SQIVND (reference sequence). Deletions cut 5 bases from V and 3 bases from J, with 14 bases between. The CDR3 sequence is 15 residues long. As DNA, the CDR3 is TGTGCCAGTAGTCCCTTGTTAGTAGCCAATCAGCCCCAGCATTTT. This codes for CASSPLLVANQPQHF.

This clone occurred a few times. The rearrangement uses TRBV2 and TRBJ1-1; D gene uncertain. The CDR3 is 14 amino acids. V was shortened by 2 bases and J by 3 bases, with 10 bases between the two germline ends. Germline V gene sequence: CDR1 SNHLY, CDR2 FYNNEI. CDR3 residues: CASSERPGYTEAFF. CDR3 DNA: TGTGCCAGCAGTGAAAGGCCGGGGTACACTGAAGCTTTCTTT.

This clone was seen more than once but under ten times. This rearrangement joins TRBV4-3 to TRBJ2-1; 8 nucleotides align to TRBD2. The CDR3 extends over 16 amino acids. Germline lookup yields CDR1 LGHNA and CDR2 YSLEER. The V and J ends lost 1 base and 9 bases, in that order; junction bases with no gene match: 11. CDR3 region: CASSQGERRGGLEQFF. The CDR3 DNA is TGCGCCAGCAGCCAAGGGGAAAGACGGGGGGGCCTTGAGCAGTTCTTC.

The chain carries TRBV10-3 and TRBJ2-5; D is possibly TRBD1 (5 bases). The CDR3 runs to 12 residues. The germline CDR1 and CDR2 sequences are ENHRY and SYGVKD. V lost 6 bases, J lost 2 bases, and 7 bases lay in between. CDR3 residues: CAISQGQETQYF. CDR3 nucleotides: TGTGCCATCAGCCAGGGACAAGAGACCCAGTACTTC.

There are a few counts of this clone. The gene calls are TRBV6-6 and TRBJ2-7; 7 nucleotides line up with TRBD1. CDR1 and CDR2 (germline): MNHNY, SVGAGI (reference sequence). The CDR3 totals 16 residues. Losses at the gene ends were 5 bases for V and 3 bases for J; bases not matched to a gene: 13. The CDR3 DNA reads TGTGCCAGCAGTCCTCTGGGGGACAGTCTCCTCTACGAGCAGTACGTC. It specifies CASSPLGDSLLYEQYV.

This clone was observed a handful of times. The chain has TRBV11-3 and TRBJ2-3; no clear D. V shed 1 base and J shed 4 bases, with 9 bases lying between them. The CDR3 totals 14 residues. From germline, CDR1 is SGHNT and CDR2 YENEEA. The CDR3 DNA reads as TGTGCCAGCAGCTTAGGTTCACTTTCAGATACGCAGTATTTT. Its protein is CASSLGSLSDTQYF.